This T cell receptor (beta chain) came from a study of shared clonotypes between healthy human individuals. The data were produced by immunoSEQ multiplex PCR, yet TCRdb's version contains in-frame clones alone and is incomplete. This table holds roughly 2 million clones, approximately 94% found once. Remarks on this clone: The antigen is unknown. One end of the junction varies from germline; a read error may be responsible.

Adult Caucasians living in Nashville, Tennessee made up all of the donors. Division of CD4+ cells produced a CD45RA+ naive subset and a CD45RA-negative memory subset. This CDR3 region has 16 residues. The germline V gene encodes CDR1 SGDLS and CDR2 YYNGEE. Study results and limitations: What rarefaction showed was incomplete sorted-subset sequencing despite large depth. The generation probabilities recorded for non-shared clonotypes fell below those of clonotypes shared by all four donors.

The V gene is TRBV9, the J gene TRBJ2-1, with D possibly being TRBD1 (6 bases). The receptor comes from a man younger than 30 in good health. The sample comprised naive CD4+ T cells sorted from blood. Indicated subset: CD45RA+ positively selected. CDR3 nucleotides: TGTGCCAGCAGCTCGTACAGGGTCCCCTCCCACAATGAGCAGTTCTTC. Its protein product is CASSSYRVPSHNEQFF.